This T cell receptor (beta chain) was obtained from a study of cytomegalovirus exposure and HLA in healthy donors. Study details: Researchers found that more than 70% of 350 to 500 genotyped donors fell within the Caucasian-associated ancestry cluster. Study results and caveats: Evidence from a later analysis indicated that most CMV-associated TCR beta chains looked HLA-restricted.

On this clone: Its target is unknown.

The PCR was carried out with 60 Vbeta primers and 13 Jbeta primers. Clones were read by immunoSEQ multiplex PCR, and TCRdb kept only the in-frame ones, dropping some. The data hold approximately 150,000 clones, with around 78% observed a single time. The CDR3 length is 15 residues. Unmatched junction bases numbered 10, after V lost 4 bases and J lost 5 bases. Germline CDR1 reads MNHNS; CDR2 reads SASEGT. The source material was PBMCs. V is TRBV6-1 and J is TRBJ2-5; 7 nucleotides match TRBD2. The sequence was obtained from a woman aged 18-29 years in good health and CMV-seronegative. The CDR3, as DNA: TGTGCCAGCAGTGGGGGGGAGGGAGCAGGGGAGACCCAGTACTTC. This sequence encodes CASSGGEGAGETQYF.